This TCR beta chain originates from a study of cytomegalovirus exposure and HLA in healthy donors (dated by TCRdb to about 2017). The study in broad terms: An earlier analysis of several hundred of the donors reported approximately 270 Gb of sequence data and 100 million to 130 million unique TCR beta sequences from some 180 million T cells. Roughly 310 gigabases of sequencing data and tens of millions of unique TCR sequences were included in an early release covering about 700 HLA-typed donors. Of the 350 to 450 genotyped donors, less than 85% were placed in the genetic ancestry cluster associated with self-reported Caucasian donors. The aim of the study was to test whether cataloging public T cell receptors could identify signatures of past pathogen exposure. The T cell repertoires of 666 subjects were profiled by immunosequencing and related to cytomegalovirus serostatus. In addition to the first cohort of roughly 670 subjects, a separate validation cohort of around 110 different subjects was used. To predict cytomegalovirus infection status, the study combined high-throughput TCR immunosequencing, statistical association of individual TCRs with disease status, and machine learning. A later analysis re-analyzed previously published TCR beta repertoires from hundreds of donors and added high-resolution HLA genotyping to study TCR occurrence patterns. The later analysis used no new phenotypic data to find candidate immune exposures, relying instead on TCR beta sequences and their occurrence across donors. To decide whether each TCR beta V gene segment behaved as functional or pseudogenic, an earlier analysis of 587 of the donors relied on high-throughput TCR beta sequencing. Alongside the repertoire data, information on donor age, sex, ethnicity and CMV serostatus was compiled. Genome-wide SNP genotypes for about 65% of the roughly 670 donors were used in a later genetic analysis, which treated that subset as a discovery cohort. All discovery cohort repertoires had been generated on a single sequencing platform. Both class I and class II loci were covered by HLA typing, at four-digit resolution. Typing coverage varied by locus: roughly 629-640 donors for A, B, C, DRB1 and DQB1; approximately 560 for DQA1; 600 to 610 for DPA1; roughly 470 for DPB1. Because of strong linkage in the cohort, a few DR-DQ haplotypes were treated as single units for association and clustering. Among about 390 genotyped donors of the cohort, an average of 235,054 unique TCR beta nucleotide sequences were sequenced per donor, roughly 18% of them non-productive.

The cohort comprised 670 or so healthy bone marrow donors. At the time of sampling, all cohort members were nominally healthy, though unrecorded immune exposures were likely present. The donor tested CMV seronegative, placing the donor among the 350 or so seronegative members of the cohort. A peripheral blood sample was provided by each donor, and peripheral blood mononuclear cells were used for TCR beta sequencing. The Qiagen DNeasy Blood Extraction Kit was used to extract genomic DNA from the blood cell samples. Study-wide findings and limitations: A cluster of highly shared sequence variants was judged likely to be a technical artifact of the sequencing pipeline. Sequencing depth was assumed to be roughly uniform across donors in the presence/absence analyses, though that assumption may not hold. The authors suggested that the approach could potentially be extended to other disease states and immunological phenotypes. Specific HLA alleles were associated with roughly 16,000 TCR beta sequences at a false discovery rate of 0.05 in a later analysis. Linkage disequilibrium might explain the correlated functional status among segregating V segments, but an unknown experimental factor could not be ruled out. A later analysis found that TCR association rates varied across HLA loci, with DRB1 alleles showing the most associated TCRs and HLA-C alleles the fewest. A later genetic analysis reported fewer N-insertions in productive TCRs among donors in an Asian-associated ancestry cluster than the roughly 620-donor mean. A total of 150 to 200 TCR beta chains were listed by the study as associated with cytomegalovirus. Broadly in line with IMGT annotations, most TCR beta V segments showed up in productive rearrangements about 90% or about 30% of the time in an earlier analysis of several hundred of the donors. A further reported finding was that TCR beta sequences accurately predicted the HLA-A and HLA-B alleles for most subjects in the first cohort. Most CMV-associated TCR beta chains appeared to be HLA-restricted in a later analysis, and the HLA associations seemed to be driven largely by CMV exposure. A few of the identified cytomegalovirus-associated TCR beta chains were confirmed in vitro to be specific for cytomegalovirus antigens. Most TCR sequences were observed very rarely across donors, whereas some public TCRs were present in many individuals. Some IMGT-functional V segments, including TRBV6-2 and TRBV6-3, could not be distinguished by the 87-base-pair reads and were therefore excluded. In this cohort, only TCR beta chains were sequenced, and detectable features were limited by the absence of alpha or paired-chain data. Assigning TCR associations to individual alleles was difficult when HLA alleles, especially DR and DQ, strongly co-occurred. The only immune exposure information available for the cohort was CMV serostatus. Because counts were too low, seventeen rarely observed V segments, including chromosome 9 orphons, were excluded from the earlier analysis of 587 of the donors. A later analysis reported that several top co-occurrence clusters appeared linked to parvovirus B19, influenza, CMV and Epstein-Barr virus. Because some donors lacked HLA typing at each locus, the association tests relied only on the typed subset. A later analysis found that HLA-associated TCR beta chains were more clonally expanded and had lower generation probabilities than equally common non-associated chains. In a later genetic analysis, a missense DCLRE1C variant was associated with V-gene and J-gene trimming of TCR beta chains, and the association was replicated in an independent cohort. Cytomegalovirus status was reported to be diagnosed by the classifier with high specificity and sensitivity in both the original and validation cohorts.

The protocol used for the library was the immunoSEQ multiplex PCR assay. For the multiplex PCR, a mixture combining 60 forward primers for TCR Vbeta segments and 13 reverse primers for TCR Jbeta segments was used. The CDR3 region of rearranged TCR beta genes was amplified from genomic DNA by a multiplex PCR assay. On the Illumina HiSeq System, the amplified TCR beta libraries were sequenced as 87-base-pair reads. On the study's bioinformatics: Across the 600 to 700 repertoires, a later analysis counted 78 million or so unique TCR beta chains, 9 million to 14 million of which were shared by at least two donors. To remove PCR and sequencing errors, raw reads were error-corrected and collapsed into unique sequences using a nearest-neighbor algorithm that merged closely related sequences. Alignment of CDR3 sequences to IMGT reference sequences was used to assign V, D and J gene segments. Each retained sequence needed at least a six-nucleotide match to both a V gene segment and a J gene segment. Rearrangements were classified as productive when the CDR3 lacked stop codons and remained in frame with V and J, and all other rearrangements were classified as non-productive. CDR3 was defined according to IMGT convention as the region running from the second conserved V-encoded cysteine to the conserved J-encoded phenylalanine. Sequences without an unambiguous match to a single V gene segment were excluded from the earlier analysis of about 600 of the donors. An earlier analysis of about 600 of the donors called V segments functional above 56.7% productive rearrangements and segregating when the between-donor standard deviation exceeded 5%. To diagnose cytomegalovirus status from the catalog of TCR beta chain sequences, a statistical classification framework was built. V and J gene assignment, in a later analysis, came from comparing TCR nucleotide sequences with IMGT/GENE-DB human TR gene sequences. The TCRdist pipeline was used in a later analysis to assign CDR3 sequences and most-parsimonious VDJ recombination scenarios. In a later analysis, each TCR beta chain was defined by its CDR3 amino acid sequence together with its V-gene family, and reads without a unique V-gene family were excluded. In a later analysis, several hundred highly shared, low-generation-probability nucleotide sequences were removed to address suspected cross-contamination and a sequencing artifact. In a later analysis, a clonal expansion index for each public chain was calculated from normalized within-repertoire ranks of inferred template counts. In a later analysis, generation probabilities were computed with a VDJ recombination model fitted to out-of-frame rearrangements, and the resulting probabilities were checked against IGoR. A later analysis scored TCR-TCR, TCR-HLA and TCR-CMV co-occurrence with hypergeometric tests, applying a repertoire-size bias correction to TCR pairs. A later analysis estimated false discovery rates by permuting HLA or CMV assignments 20 times. A later analysis grouped co-occurring TCRs with DBSCAN, adding TCRdist sequence similarity when clustering within HLA-allele-positive subsets. Co-occurrence clustering excluded repertoires with fewer than 30,000 or more than 120,000 public chains, plus five with anomalous nucleotide sharing. TCRdb mirrors the immuneACCESS table, restricted to in-frame sequences. Some clones are absent from its copies; in checked studies, under half trace to an unresolved V gene, and the reason for the others is unknown. V and J calls and clone size are copied from that table; D and trimming were computed from the DNA. The sample table contains 80,000 to 100,000 clones; only one count was recorded for roughly 81% of them. The ten largest clones capture roughly 1.5% of the sample.

From the cysteine up to the phenylalanine, the CDR3 has a length of 17 residues. The only DNA kept is the CDR3, 51 bases in frame from the first base. The germline V gene encodes CDR1 LGHNT and CDR2 FRNRAP. V loses 3 bases at its end and J loses 2 bases; junction bases beyond the gene matches: 9. Details on this clone: The antigen it binds to is not known. Base qualities are missing; no much larger clone stands one base away.

The sequence is built from TRBV12-5 and TRBJ2-5; TRBD2 fits 10 bases in the junction. The clonotype comes from a man in his forties in good health and CMV-seronegative. What was sequenced was PBMCs. CDR3 loop: CASGFPTLAGEQETQYF. The nucleotide sequence reads as follows: TGTGCTAGTGGTTTCCCAACTCTAGCGGGGGAACAAGAGACCCAGTACTTC.